The clone carrying this TCR beta chain came up many times. Its cognate antigen is unknown. The data are from a study of early T cells in non-severe SARS-CoV-2 infection. Turning to the study itself: The chains were unpaired, and the sequenced material was bulk RNA from unsorted whole blood. Findings and limits, study-wide: Matches to VDJdb favored anti-spike CD8 responses and missed private and CD4 specificities.

Individual cDNA molecules received unique molecular identifiers during library preparation. TCRdb re-called the 5' RACE reads through MiXCR, storing one row per CDR3 protein. Here the sample spans more than 25,000 distinct CDR3 sequences, 5.7% being singletons. The V end was cut by 5 bases, the J end by 1 base, with 14 bases between. This CDR3 region has 14 residues. CDR1 is DFQATT, CDR2 SNEGSKA, per germline (reference sequence). Sequenced sample: whole blood. The TCR originated in an adult who was a healthcare worker with PCR-confirmed SARS-CoV-2 infection or an uninfected control (not recorded which). This chain uses TRBV20-1 with TRBJ1-1; D is unresolved. CDR3 in DNA: TGCAGTGCTCCCAGAAGGAGGACGAACACTGAAGCTTTCTTT. It encodes CSAPRRRTNTEAFF.